This T cell receptor (beta chain) was sequenced in a study of patients and donors after allogeneic stem cell transplantation. Each CDR3 protein gets one entry after TCRdb re-called the RT-PCR reads with MiXCR. The sample comprises over 400,000 distinct CDR3 sequences, 16% of which are singletons, and less than 9.5% rests with the top ten. Per germline, CDR1 GTSNPN and CDR2 SVGIG (reference sequence). This CDR3 contains 13 residues. Trimming pared 2 bases from V and 14 bases from J, leaving 20 bases between. The receptor's source is a human donor who was either an allogeneic HSCT recipient or a stem cell or donor lymphocyte infusion donor (not recorded which). It is not recorded whose cells these are; they may come from a transplant donor. Source material: blood, either unsorted or a sorted T cell fraction (not recorded which). This rearrangement joins TRBV30 to TRBJ2-3; the D gene is possibly TRBD2 (5 bases). The CDR3 DNA follows: TGTGCCTGGAGTCCCACGTTCTCGGGTGAGGGGTATTTT. It yields the protein CAWSPTFSGEGYF.